What follows are 26 T cell receptor beta chains derived from one specimen sequenced in a study of cytomegalovirus exposure and HLA in healthy donors. The primer mix had 60 Vbeta and 13 Jbeta primers. The assay was immunoSEQ multiplex PCR, and TCRdb's table has in-frame clones only and misses some. The repertoire holds about 110,000 clones, under 80% seen once, with 8.6% in the top ten. The sample was PBMCs. The receptors were sampled from a woman aged 40 to 50 in good health and CMV-seropositive.

The rearrangement uses TRBV28 and TRBJ1-2; tentatively, D is TRBD1 (6 bases). Trimming left V 3 bases short and J 4 bases short, with 9 bases between. CDR1 is MDHEN and CDR2 is SYDVKM in the germline V gene. The CDR3 extends over 13 amino acids. CDR3 in DNA: TGTGCCAGCAGTTTGAGGGGGGGCTATGGCTACACCTTC. This gives the protein CASSLRGGYGYTF.

This CDR3 reads CASSESDSSYEQYF. The DNA for the CDR3 is TGTGCCAGCAGCGAATCGGACAGCTCCTACGAGCAGTACTTC. The J gene is TRBJ2-7, the V gene TRBV5-5, with D maybe TRBD1 (6 bases). Germline CDR1 is SGHKS and CDR2 is YYEKEE (reference sequence). This CDR3 region has 14 residues. V was pared by 4 bases and J by 0 bases, with 11 bases between. The full variable domain, completed using reference TRBV5-5 and TRBJ2-7, is DAGVTQSPTHLIKTRGQQVTLRCSPISGHKSVSWYQQVLGQGPQFIFQYYEKEERGRGNFPDRFSARQFPNYSSELNVNALLLGDSALYLCASSESDSSYEQYFGPGTRLTVT.

The genes are TRBV4-2 and TRBJ2-2; weak D call: TRBD1 (5 bases). Trimming took 5 bases from V and 7 from J, leaving 11 bases between them. Germline CDR1 LGHNA, CDR2 YNFKEQ. This CDR3 spans 13 amino acids. The CDR3 spells CASSIERGGELFF. The CDR3 coding sequence is TGTGCCAGCAGCATAGAAAGGGGCGGGGAGCTGTTTTTT.

This clone was detected once. This rearrangement joins TRBV12-5 to TRBJ2-1; 10 positions match TRBD2. CDR1 is LGHNT, CDR2 FRNRAP, per germline. The CDR3 is 16 amino acids. V shed 3 bases and J 1 base; nucleotides not matched to a gene: 3. In DNA, the CDR3 is TGTGCTAGTGGTTTTTTTAGCGGGGGGTCCTACAATGAGCAGTTCTTC. Encoded protein: CASGFFSGGSYNEQFF. Combining the CDR3 with reference TRBV12-5 and TRBJ2-1 gives the whole variable domain DARVTQTPRHKVTEMGQEVTMRCQPILGHNTVFWYRQTMMQGLELLAYFRNRAPLDDSGMPKDRFSAEMPDATLATLKIQPSEPRDSAVYFCASGFFSGGSYNEQFFGPGTRLTVL.

The V gene is TRBV9, the J gene TRBJ1-2, with 9 bases identical to TRBD1. This CDR3 is built from 18 residues. Germline CDR1 SGDLS, CDR2 YYNGEE. J lost 5 bases, V lost 3 bases, and 17 bases had no gene match. CDR3 coding DNA: TGTGCCAGCAGCGCTCCCGGGACAGGGTCTTTCTTACGTTATGGCTACACCTTC. It encodes CASSAPGTGSFLRYGYTF.

The rearrangement links TRBV2 to TRBJ1-2; possibly TRBD1 for D (6 bases). Trimming took 6 bases from V and 4 from J, leaving 15 bases between them. The CDR3 loop spans 14 amino acids. Germline values: CDR1 SNHLY, CDR2 FYNNEI. This CDR3 reads CASSLDSLRYGYTF. CDR3 DNA sequence: TGTGCCAGCAGCCTGGACAGTCTCCGCTATGGCTACACCTTC.

This chain joins TRBV9 and TRBJ2-7; D is perhaps TRBD2 (5 bases). The germline V gene has CDR1 SGDLS and CDR2 YYNGEE. CDR3 length: 15 residues. V was clipped by 0 bases and J by 4 bases, with 14 bases between them. CDR3 sequence: CASSVGDGERYEQYF. In DNA, the CDR3 is TGTGCCAGCAGCGTAGGGGATGGAGAGCGGTACGAGCAGTACTTC.

This clone came up a few times. The J gene is TRBJ1-1, the V gene TRBV7-9; D not resolved. The germline gives CDR1 SEHNR, CDR2 FQNEAQ (reference sequence). The CDR3 runs to 12 residues. V shed 8 bases and J shed 4 bases, with 11 bases lying between them. The CDR3, as DNA: TGTGCCAGCCGGGAGGGAGGCACTGAAGCTTTCTTT. The encoded protein is CASREGGTEAFF.

V is TRBV19 and J is TRBJ2-7; 14 bases are shared with TRBD2. Germline V gives CDR1 LNHDA, CDR2 SQIVND (reference sequence). The CDR3 has 17 amino acids. V shed 3 bases and J 2 bases; nucleotides not matched to a gene: 6. In DNA, the CDR3 is TGTGCCAGTAGTATGGGGACTAGCGGGAGCATTCCCTACGAGCAGTACTTC. It specifies CASSMGTSGSIPYEQYF. The full variable domain, completed using reference TRBV19 and TRBJ2-7, is DGGITQSPKYLFRKEGQNVTLSCEQNLNHDAMYWYRQDPGQGLRLIYYSQIVNDFQKGDIAEGYSVSREKKESFPLTVTSAQKNPTAFYLCASSMGTSGSIPYEQYFGPGTRLTVT.

The chain is built from TRBV11-1 and TRBJ1-2, with D tentatively TRBD1 (5 bases). V gave up 6 bases and J gave up 1 base, with 15 bases separating them. The CDR3 has 15 residues. Germline V CDR1 and CDR2: SGHAT, FQDESV (reference sequence). In nucleotides, the CDR3 is TGTGCCAGCAGTCAGGGAAGACCGAGTAACTATGGCTACACCTTC. Protein sequence: CASSQGRPSNYGYTF.

This chain links TRBV4-1 with TRBJ2-7; D perhaps matches TRBD1 (7 bases). The V and J ends lost 6 bases and 4 bases respectively, with 22 bases between them. The CDR3 is 16 residues long. Germline V CDR1 and CDR2: MGHRA, YSYEKL. CDR3 region: CASSYMAGQEGYEQYF. The CDR3 DNA follows: TGCGCCAGCAGTTATATGGCTGGACAGGAGGGTTACGAGCAGTACTTC.

This chain uses TRBV4-2 with TRBJ2-2; TRBD2 matches 10 bases. CDR1 and CDR2 (germline): LGHNA, YNFKEQ. The CDR3 is 14 residues long. Losses at the gene ends were 8 bases for V and 11 bases for J; bases not matched to a gene: 11. CDR3 in DNA: TGTGCCAGCCGTCGAAGCGGGAGGGCCCAAGAGCTGTTTTTT. Translation gives CASRRSGRAQELFF.

The chain combines TRBV7-9 with TRBJ2-7, with TRBD1 matching over 7 bases. Trimming at V came to 4 bases and at J to 1 base, leaving 1 base not matched to a gene. The CDR3 is 13 residues long. In germline, CDR1 is SEHNR, CDR2 FQNEAQ (reference sequence). The CDR3, as DNA: TGTGCCAGCAGCTCGGGACAGTCCTACGAGCAGTACTTC. This gives the protein CASSSGQSYEQYF.

The chain employs TRBV15 and TRBJ2-3; 7 bases line up with TRBD2. Germline CDR1 and CDR2: LNHNV and YYDKDF (reference sequence). With V trimmed by 1 base and J by 2 bases, 9 bases remained unmatched. The length of the CDR3 is 17 residues. The CDR3 loop reads CATSRAPGGGSTDTQYF. CDR3 DNA sequence: TGTGCCACCAGCAGAGCCCCGGGGGGAGGGTCCACAGATACGCAGTATTTT.

The chain recombines TRBV19 with TRBJ1-5; TRBD1 is a possible D gene (6 bases). The germline V gene encodes CDR1 LNHDA and CDR2 SQIVND (reference sequence). This CDR3 has 16 residues. Trimming shortened V by 6 bases and J by 0 bases, and 15 bases separated the two germline ends. CDR3 bases: TGTGCCAGTAGGAGGGGGGAGGGTTATAGCAATCAGCCCCAGCATTTT. Translation: CASRRGEGYSNQPQHF.

In its sample, this clone was seen once. The V call is TRBV5-4, the J call TRBJ2-2; D is uncertain. Trimming took 0 bases from V and 2 from J, leaving 8 bases between them. CDR3 length: 15 residues. Germline loops: CDR1 SGHNT, CDR2 YYREEE (reference sequence). CDR3 residues: CASSLGQTNTGELFF. In nucleotides, the CDR3 is TGTGCCAGCAGCTTGGGGCAAACCAACACCGGGGAGCTGTTTTTT.

This clone has only one observation. The chain combines TRBV19 with TRBJ1-1, with D perhaps matching TRBD1 (5 bases). Germline CDR1 reads LNHDA; CDR2 reads SQIVND (reference sequence). The ends were cut back, 7 bases at V and 0 bases at J, with 18 bases in the middle. The CDR3 extends over 16 amino acids. The CDR3: CASTGEGAGMNTEAFF. As DNA, the CDR3 is TGTGCCAGTACGGGAGAAGGGGCAGGAATGAACACTGAAGCTTTCTTT. Filled out from reference TRBV19 and TRBJ1-1, the complete variable domain reads DGGITQSPKYLFRKEGQNVTLSCEQNLNHDAMYWYRQDPGQGLRLIYYSQIVNDFQKGDIAEGYSVSREKKESFPLTVTSAQKNPTAFYLCASTGEGAGMNTEAFFGQGTRLTVV.

The rearrangement uses TRBV2 and TRBJ2-5; no definite D call. V was cut by 3 bases and J by 5 bases, with 7 bases left in between. Germline assignment: CDR1 SNHLY and CDR2 FYNNEI. The CDR3 is 12 amino acids. As DNA, the CDR3 is TGTGCCAGCAGTGATAGTCTGGAGACCCAGTACTTC. Amino acid sequence: CASSDSLETQYF.

The chain employs TRBV5-1 and TRBJ2-7; 13 nucleotides match TRBD2. Germline lookup yields CDR1 SGHRS and CDR2 YFSETQ. This CDR3 has 15 residues. The ends lost 3 bases at V and 7 bases at J; junction bases unmatched: 7. The CDR3 coding sequence is TGCGCCAGCAGCTGGGCCGGACTAGCGGGAGTAGAGCAGTACTTC. Translated, it gives CASSWAGLAGVEQYF.

The V call is TRBV7-9, the J call TRBJ1-2, with D unresolved. The CDR3 sequence is 14 residues long. Trimming pared 7 bases from V and 7 bases from J, leaving 19 bases between. Germline CDR1 reads SEHNR; CDR2 reads FQNEAQ (reference sequence). The CDR3 here is CASIREVLSGGYTF. CDR3 coding DNA: TGTGCCAGCATCCGCGAAGTACTTTCAGGTGGCTACACCTTC.

The chain employs TRBV27 and TRBJ2-7; 8 bases align to TRBD2. Germline CDR1 MNHEY, CDR2 SMNVEV (reference sequence). The CDR3 contains 16 residues. The V segment lost 3 bases and the J segment 2 bases; nucleotides outside the gene matches: 9. The DNA for the CDR3 is TGTGCCAGCAGTTTCCGCGGGACTAGTCGTCCCTACGAGCAGTACTTC. This sequence encodes CASSFRGTSRPYEQYF.

This sequence joins TRBV6-4 and TRBJ2-1; 11 bases fit TRBD2. With 5 bases clipped from V and 5 bases from J, the junction kept 5 bases outside the gene matches. This CDR3 has 15 residues. Per germline, CDR1 MRHNA and CDR2 SNTAGT. For the CDR3, the DNA is TGTGCCAGCAGTCTACTAGCGGGAGCAAACAATGAGCAGTTCTTC. It specifies CASSLLAGANNEQFF.

This chain uses TRBV4-1 with TRBJ1-5; D might be TRBD1 (6 bases). V dropped 5 bases and J dropped 3 bases, with 14 bases sitting between them. Germline CDR1 is MGHRA and CDR2 is YSYEKL. This CDR3 is 15 amino acids long. The CDR3 DNA reads as TGCGCCAGCAGCGCCAACAGGGCTCTCAATCAGCCCCAGCATTTT. This translates into CASSANRALNQPQHF.

This sequence joins TRBV5-4 and TRBJ2-5, with 9 bases identical to TRBD2. The germline gives CDR1 SGHNT, CDR2 YYREEE (reference sequence). The CDR3 is 17 residues long. V lost 0 bases to trimming and J lost 5 bases; unmatched junction nucleotides: 11. The DNA of the CDR3 is TGTGCCAGCAGCTTGGCCTTAGCGGGGGATCCTTGGGAGACCCAGTACTTC. It encodes CASSLALAGDPWETQYF.

J is TRBJ2-3 and V is TRBV29-1, with D perhaps matching TRBD2 (5 bases). V dropped 3 bases and J dropped 1 base, with 8 bases sitting between them. Looked up from germline, CDR1 is SQVTM and CDR2 is ANQGSEA. The CDR3 is 13 residues long. Here the CDR3 DNA reads TGCAGCGTTGATCTGGGAGGCACAGATACGCAGTATTTT. It yields the protein CSVDLGGTDTQYF.

V usage is TRBV6-1 and J usage is TRBJ1-2; tentatively, D is TRBD1 (5 bases). V lost 5 bases and J 10 bases, leaving 20 bases between the germline ends. CDR3 length: 14 residues. The germline gives CDR1 MNHNS, CDR2 SASEGT. CDR3 amino acids: CASSPYVRVGVYTF. The CDR3 region has the DNA TGTGCCAGCAGTCCGTACGTCAGGGTGGGTGTCTACACCTTC.